The source of this T cell receptor (beta chain) is a study of shared clonotypes between healthy human individuals. Overall study results and limits: In general, naive subsets displayed greater estimated richness than memory subsets did.

Comment on this clone: Antigen: not known.

CD45RO negativity and positive selection for CCR7 defined naive CD8 cells, a population that excluded terminally differentiated effector memory CD45RA+ cells. Sorted subsets were amplified in replicate PCRs using about 200 ng DNA, 30,000 to 35,000 T cell genomes. The assay was immunoSEQ multiplex PCR, and TCRdb's table has in-frame clones only and misses some. Of about 2.1 million clones in the sample, 93% were seen once. Germline V gene lookup returns CDR1 SQVTM and CDR2 ANQGSEA. Between the trimmed V and J ends, which lost 0 bases and 0 bases, there was a span of 11 bases. The CDR3 consists of 15 residues.

Sequenced material: naive CD8+ T cells from PBMCs. The receptor comes from a man between 18 and 29 years old in good health. Some clones in this sample may be carry-over from other donors' samples. V is TRBV29-1 and J is TRBJ1-1; the D is unclear. The DNA of the CDR3 is TGCAGCGTTGAAGACGAGACGGCCATGAACACTGAAGCTTTCTTT. It is translated as CSVEDETAMNTEAFF.